This TCR beta chain was captured by sequencing in a study of CD8 T cells in ankylosing spondylitis. Whole-study results and caveats: In ankylosing spondylitis blood, a motif of seven to nine highly homologous TCR beta variants appeared characteristic. Several of the motif variants were reported before in synovial fluid and blood from reactive arthritis. It was reported that disease-linked clones were significantly enriched in matched ankylosing spondylitis synovial fluid.

In this sample, this clonotype turned up many times. The antigen is unknown. By quantitative 5'-RACE with molecular barcodes, the TCR beta libraries were made. TCRdb ran MiXCR on the 5' RACE reads and lists one entry per CDR3 protein. The sample consists of 450,000 to 550,000 distinct CDR3 sequences, about 5.7% of them appearing once. V lost 6 bases to trimming and J lost 10 bases, with 15 bases between them. From germline, CDR1 is SGHVS and CDR2 FNYEAQ. This CDR3 has 13 amino acids. Sequenced input: blood, either unsorted or a sorted T cell fraction (not recorded which). The chain joins TRBV7-6 to TRBJ2-2, with D maybe TRBD2 (5 bases). The sequence was collected from a male donor with ankylosing spondylitis. The CDR3 sequence: CASRPGNAEELFF. CDR3 coding DNA: TGTGCCAGCAGACCGGGGAACGCGGAGGAGCTGTTTTTT.